The clone carrying this T cell receptor beta chain was picked up a small number of times. Its target is unknown. V dropped 1 base and J dropped 5 bases, with 15 bases sitting between them. Germline CDR1 reads SEHNR; CDR2 reads FQNEAQ (reference sequence). This CDR3 has 16 residues. PCR amplification relied on 60 Vbeta primers (plus 13 Jbeta primers). The repertoire was sequenced with immunoSEQ multiplex PCR; TCRdb's copy has only in-frame clones and lacks some. The table lists around 100,000 clones, 70% of them singletons. The data originate from a study of cytomegalovirus exposure and HLA in healthy donors. Whole-study findings and limits: Rare TCR sequences predominated, though certain public TCRs were found in many donors. A later analysis reportedly identified an Asian-associated ancestry cluster as carrying fewer N-insertions than the roughly 600-donor mean. Researchers left out some V segments, among them TRBV6-2 and TRBV6-3, as indistinguishable.

Sequenced: PBMCs. This TCR came from a man younger than 40 in good health and CMV-seropositive. This chain joins TRBV7-9 and TRBJ2-1; D is unclear. The CDR3 sequence: CASSLGGSGPNNEQFF. The CDR3 region has the DNA TGTGCCAGCAGCTTAGGTGGGTCGGGTCCCAACAATGAGCAGTTCTTC.